A selection of T cell receptor beta chains follows, all from one sample in a study of blood T cells in healthy people across ages. TCRdb re-analysed the 5' RACE reads in MiXCR, keeping a single row per CDR3 protein. The data contain around 800,000 distinct CDR3 sequences, under 45% of them singletons. Sequenced material: blood. These receptors all stem from a man aged 60-69 years in good health. CDR3s include the opening cysteine and the closing phenylalanine or tryptophan. D genes are given only for firm matches. Size values are once, few and many counts, or a class for expanded clones, and some rows have none.

d_call clone_size j_call v_call cdr3_length cdr3_aa cdr3_nt
TRBD2 few TRBJ2-1 TRBV4-3 17 CASSRSPGRGAYNEQFF TGCGCCAGCAGCCGCTCCCCCGGGCGGGGGGCCTACAATGAGCAGTTCTTC
NA few TRBJ2-7 TRBV12-3/TRBV12-4 11 CASSFGMGQYF TGTGCCAGCAGTTTCGGTATGGGGCAGTACTTC
TRBD2 NA TRBJ2-1 TRBV10-3 15 CAISVGAGWNNEQFF TGTGCCATCAGTGTAGGAGCGGGGTGGAATAATGAGCAGTTCTTC
TRBD2 few TRBJ2-5 TRBV12-3/TRBV12-4 16 CASSPSSGGAVETQYF TGTGCCAGCAGTCCTTCTAGCGGGGGGGCCGTAGAGACCCAGTACTTC
NA NA TRBJ2-3 TRBV7-9 15 CASSLRDTKLDTQYF TGTGCCAGCAGCTTAAGGGACACCAAGTTGGATACGCAGTATTTT
NA once TRBJ1-2 TRBV20-1 16 CSARVLPGEINYGYTF TGCAGTGCTAGAGTGTTACCGGGGGAGATCAACTATGGCTACACCTTC
TRBD1 NA TRBJ2-1 TRBV7-3 15 CASSPPGQGIDEQFF TGTGCCAGCAGCCCGCCGGGACAGGGGATCGATGAGCAGTTCTTC
NA NA TRBJ1-1 TRBV6-5 16 CASSYTTGSMNTEAFF TGTGCCAGCAGTTACACTACAGGGTCCATGAACACTGAAGCTTTCTTT
TRBD2 NA TRBJ2-1 TRBV6-2/TRBV6-3 16 CASSYGRAGGYNEQFF TGTGCCAGCAGTTACGGTAGAGCGGGGGGATACAATGAGCAGTTCTTC
NA many TRBJ2-7 TRBV7-2 12 CASSLITGEQYF TGTGCCAGCAGCTTAATTACGGGCGAGCAGTACTTC
NA NA TRBJ1-6 TRBV6-1 14 CASRSPFSNSPLHF TGTGCCAGCAGATCGCCCTTTTCAAATTCACCCCTCCACTTT
NA NA TRBJ2-1 TRBV13 14 CASSPSDSWNEQFF TGTGCCAGCAGCCCATCGGACAGCTGGAATGAGCAGTTCTTC
NA few TRBJ2-5 TRBV9 15 CASSGDQGFQETQYF TGTGCCAGCAGCGGGGATCAGGGGTTCCAAGAGACCCAGTACTTC
NA few TRBJ1-6 TRBV28 12 CASSFRSSPLHF TGTGCCAGCAGTTTTAGAAGTTCACCCCTCCACTTT
NA few TRBJ1-2 TRBV4-1 14 CASSQVSGLGGYTF TGCGCCAGCAGCCAAGTGTCCGGGCTCGGAGGCTACACCTTC
TRBD2 few TRBJ2-7 TRBV7-2 18 CASSFTTSTSGGAYEQYF TGTGCCAGCAGCTTCACCACATCTACTAGCGGGGGGGCGTACGAGCAGTACTTC
NA few TRBJ2-5 TRBV3-1 16 CASSQVRDRRLETQYF TGTGCCAGCAGCCAAGTAAGGGATCGTAGGTTGGAGACCCAGTACTTC
TRBD1 NA TRBJ2-7 TRBV11-1 16 CASSPQQGGLKNEQYF TGTGCCAGCAGCCCCCAACAGGGGGGATTGAAAAATGAGCAATACTTC
TRBD1 NA TRBJ2-7 TRBV6-1 17 CASTKRGTGFESYEQYF TGTGCCAGCACCAAAAGGGGGACAGGGTTTGAGTCGTACGAGCAGTACTTC
NA NA TRBJ2-1 TRBV12-3/TRBV12-4 14 CASSLAQGVYEQFF TGTGCCAGCAGTTTAGCCCAGGGCGTGTATGAGCAGTTCTTC
NA NA TRBJ2-2 TRBV5-1 19 CASSLASLTWPTNTGELFF TGCGCCAGCAGCTTGGCGTCGCTCACCTGGCCGACGAACACCGGGGAGCTGTTTTTT
TRBD1 NA TRBJ1-5 TRBV19 15 CASSSQGKSNQPQHF TGTGCCAGTAGTTCACAGGGGAAGAGCAATCAGCCCCAGCATTTT
NA NA TRBJ2-3 TRBV5-1 14 CASSSGLGVDTQYF TGCGCCAGCAGCTCGGGGCTAGGGGTGGATACGCAGTATTTT
NA NA TRBJ2-3 TRBV4-1 16 CASSPNVGKVADTQYF TGCGCCAGCAGTCCAAATGTGGGGAAGGTCGCAGATACGCAGTATTTT
NA few TRBJ2-7 TRBV28 13 CASSFSDSYEQYF TGTGCCAGCAGTTTCTCTGACAGCTACGAGCAGTACTTC
NA NA TRBJ2-3 TRBV12-3/TRBV12-4 15 CASSLGPSSGDTQYF TGTGCCAGCAGTTTAGGACCTAGCTCGGGGGATACGCAGTATTTT